One and the same sample provided the 23 T cell receptor beta chains below, sequenced in a study of Graves' ophthalmopathy and Graves' hyperthyroidism. TCR beta CDR3 amplification used RNA transcripts. An initial RT-PCR round employing HTBI primers preceded a second-round multiplex PCR. TCRdb re-called the multiplex PCR reads through MiXCR, storing one row per CDR3 protein. This sample has more than 15,000 distinct CDR3 sequences, with 46% found just once. Sequencing was done on a sample of peripheral blood. The receptors were gathered from a woman in her thirties or forties with stable Graves' hyperthyroidism.

The genes are TRBV10-2 and TRBJ2-7; a weak D match, TRBD1 (6 bases). The CDR3 length is 16 residues. V was pared by 5 bases and J by 1 base, with 18 bases between. Germline V gene lookup returns CDR1 WSHSY and CDR2 SAAADI. The CDR3 DNA reads TGCGCCAGCAGTCCTCAGGGCAGGGGATCTTCCTACGAGCAGTACTTC. Its translation is CASSPQGRGSSYEQYF.

The CDR3 here is CATSRDELGLQETQYF. The CDR3, as DNA: TGTGCCACCAGCAGAGATGAGTTGGGCCTCCAAGAGACCCAGTACTTC. This chain joins TRBV15 and TRBJ2-5; D is ambiguous. The CDR3 covers 16 residues. The germline V and J ends were trimmed by 0 bases and 1 base, with 12 bases remaining between them. Per germline, CDR1 LNHNV and CDR2 YYDKDF (reference sequence).

Points on this clonotype: A much more abundant neighbour one base away suggests this may be a read error. J is TRBJ2-3 and V is TRBV6-1, with D possibly being TRBD2 (5 bases). The CDR3 has 13 amino acids. Germline assignment: CDR1 MNHNS and CDR2 SASEGT. For the CDR3, the DNA is TGTGCCAGCACGACGGCTAGCACAGATACGCTGTATTTT. This sequence encodes CASTTASTDTLYF.

This clonotype has a count of ten or more. The chain employs TRBV6-5 and TRBJ2-5, with 9 bases fitting TRBD1. Germline V gene lookup returns CDR1 MNHEY and CDR2 SVGAGI. CDR3 length: 14 amino acids. Trimming at V came to 2 bases and at J to 7 bases, leaving 5 bases not matched to a gene. In DNA, the CDR3 is TGTGCCAGCAGTTACGGGACAGGGATCAGGACCCAGTACTTC. It is translated as CASSYGTGIRTQYF.

V usage is TRBV9 and J usage is TRBJ2-3; D gene ambiguous. This CDR3 is built from 11 residues. Trimming took 3 bases from V and 3 from J, leaving 2 bases between them. From germline, CDR1 is SGDLS and CDR2 YYNGEE. In nucleotides, the CDR3 is TGTGCCAGCAGCGCAACAGATACGCAGTATTTT. This sequence encodes CASSATDTQYF.

This clonotype was counted ten times or more. The chain links TRBV20-1 to TRBJ2-1, with TRBD2 identical over 15 bases. After removal of 5 bases from V and 8 bases from J, the junction contained 4 bases not matched to a gene. This CDR3 contains 14 residues. Germline V gene lookup returns CDR1 DFQATT and CDR2 SNEGSKA (reference sequence). The CDR3 spells CSAERTSGRDEQFF. In DNA form, the CDR3 reads TGCAGTGCTGAACGGACTAGCGGGAGGGATGAGCAGTTCTTC.

This clonotype was found a few times. V usage is TRBV3-1 and J usage is TRBJ1-5; 7 positions match TRBD1. V lost 6 bases and J lost 1; bases outside the gene matches: 3. Germline V CDR1 and CDR2: LGHDT, YNNKEL (reference sequence). The CDR3 length is 14 residues. For the CDR3, the DNA is TGTGCCAGCAGTCGACAGGGAAGCAATCAGCCCCAGCATTTT. Translating gives CASSRQGSNQPQHF.

The chain couples TRBV20-1 to TRBJ2-5; D might be TRBD1 (5 bases). The germline CDR1 and CDR2 sequences are DFQATT and SNEGSKA (reference sequence). The V and J ends lost 3 bases and 4 bases respectively, with 12 bases between them. The CDR3 has 13 amino acids. The CDR3: CSARVDSIETQYF. In DNA, the CDR3 is TGCAGTGCTAGGGTTGACAGTATAGAGACCCAGTACTTC.

This clonotype is judged medium-sized (0.01 to 0.1%). The chain carries TRBV7-9 and TRBJ2-6; D is uncertain. The CDR3 is 11 amino acids. CDR1 SEHNR and CDR2 FQNEAQ come from the germline V gene (reference sequence). With 10 bases removed from V and 1 base from J, the gap between germline ends came to 2 bases. CDR3 residues: CAISGANVLTF. For the CDR3, the DNA is TGTGCCATATCTGGGGCCAACGTCCTGACTTTC.

This clonotype was observed a single time. This rearrangement joins TRBV6-4 to TRBJ2-6; 7 bases line up with TRBD2. Germline lookup yields CDR1 MRHNA and CDR2 SNTAGT. Trimming removed 3 bases from V and 2 bases from J; junction bases left unmatched: 1. The length of the CDR3 is 15 residues. This chain's CDR3 is CASSESGTGANVLTF. In nucleotides, the CDR3 is TGTGCCAGCAGTGAAAGCGGGACTGGGGCCAACGTCCTGACTTTC.

Comment on this clonotype: This clone may be a read error of a much larger clone one base away. This CDR3 fails to terminate in the conserved phenylalanine or tryptophan, so it likely reflects a read error. The chain is built from TRBV20-1 and TRBJ2-3; 10 nucleotides line up with TRBD1. The V and J ends lost 6 bases and 2 bases, in that order; junction bases with no gene match: 5. CDR3 size: 14 residues. The germline CDR1 and CDR2 sequences are DFQATT and SNEGSKA (reference sequence). CDR3 nucleotides: TGCAGTGCCGGGGACAGGGGATCCACAGATACGCAGTATGTT. The encoded protein is CSAGDRGSTDTQYV.

The rearrangement uses TRBV2 and TRBJ1-1; 9 bases match TRBD1. Germline V gene lookup returns CDR1 SNHLY and CDR2 FYNNEI. The CDR3 extends over 14 amino acids. V dropped 4 bases and J dropped 5; count of bases not matched to a gene: 5. CDR3: CASSVGTGRTEAFF. DNA for the CDR3: TGTGCCAGCAGTGTCGGGACAGGGAGGACTGAAGCTTTCTTT.

The V and J genes are TRBV7-8 and TRBJ1-4, with no clear D. Looked up from germline, CDR1 is SGHVS and CDR2 is FQNEAQ. The CDR3 has 12 amino acids. Trimming shortened V by 5 bases and J by 8 bases, and 9 bases separated the two germline ends. The DNA of the CDR3 is TGTGCCAGCAGCACCCAGGAGGAAAAACTGTTTTTT. It is translated as CASSTQEEKLFF.

For this clonotype: This clone may be a read error of a much larger clone one base away. The V gene is TRBV6-1, the J gene TRBJ1-5; D is ambiguous. Per the germline V gene, CDR1 is MNHNS and CDR2 is SASEGT. CDR3 size: 11 residues. CDR3 protein: CAGSAAGPQHF. The CDR3 DNA sequence: TGTGCCGGCAGTGCCGCCGGGCCCCAGCATTTT.

This clonotype has a count of ten or more. The chain carries TRBV12-3 or TRBV12-4 and TRBJ2-5, with D uncertain. Trimming stripped 6 bases from V and 7 bases from J, with 12 bases between. There are 12 residues in the CDR3. CDR3 DNA sequence: TGTGCCAGCAGCCCCGCCGGCGGGACCCAGTACTTC. Its translation: CASSPAGGTQYF.

This clonotype was detected only once. V and J are TRBV6-5 and TRBJ2-7, with D perhaps given as TRBD1 or TRBD2 (5 bases each). The CDR3 is 16 residues long. CDR1 and CDR2 (germline): MNHEY, SVGAGI. V was clipped by 0 bases and J by 0 bases, with 12 bases between them. The CDR3: CASSYSWDLSSYEQYF. The CDR3 nucleotides read TGTGCCAGCAGTTACTCCTGGGACCTGAGCTCCTACGAGCAGTACTTC.

The rearrangement uses TRBV19 and TRBJ2-5; 10 bases line up with TRBD1. The CDR3 is 15 residues long. From germline, CDR1 is LNHDA and CDR2 SQIVND (reference sequence). The trim removed 4 bases at V and 7 bases at J, leaving 9 bases unmatched. Here the CDR3 DNA reads TGTGCCAGTAGTACGACAGGGGGCGGAGGTGGGACCCAGTACTTC. Translated: CASSTTGGGGGTQYF.

The rearrangement links TRBV7-9 to TRBJ2-7, with D perhaps matching TRBD1 (6 bases). CDR1 and CDR2 (germline): SEHNR, FQNEAQ (reference sequence). Trimming shortened V by 5 bases and J by 5 bases, and 16 bases separated the two germline ends. CDR3 size: 14 residues. The CDR3, as DNA: TGTGCCAGCAGCCCTACCCACAGGGTAGACGAGCAGTACTTC. Protein product: CASSPTHRVDEQYF. The whole variable domain, remainder taken from reference TRBV7-9 and TRBJ2-7, is DTGVSQNPRHKITKRGQNVTFRCDPISEHNRLYWYRQTLGQGPEFLTYFQNEAQLEKSRLLSDRFSAERPKGSFSTLEIQRTEQGDSAMYLCASSPTHRVDEQYFGPGTRLTVT.

Judged by abundance, this clonotype is medium-sized. This rearrangement joins TRBV29-1 to TRBJ2-3; D is perhaps TRBD2 (5 bases). The germline gives CDR1 SQVTM, CDR2 ANQGSEA. This CDR3 is built from 15 residues. Deletions cut 4 bases from V and 0 bases from J, with 14 bases between. The CDR3 coding sequence is TGCAGCGTTGTACGAGGGCTACCTAGCACAGATACGCAGTATTTT. Translated, it gives CSVVRGLPSTDTQYF.

This clonotype has ten or more counts. The gene calls are TRBV20-1 and TRBJ2-1; TRBD2 aligns across 7 bases. This CDR3 is built from 15 residues. Germline loops: CDR1 DFQATT, CDR2 SNEGSKA (reference sequence). J lost 2 bases, V lost 6 bases, and 10 bases had no gene match. CDR3: CSAGEAGSAYNEQFF. CDR3 DNA: TGCAGTGCAGGGGAAGCGGGAAGTGCCTACAATGAGCAGTTCTTC.

With regard to this clonotype: The CDR3 ends on some other residue instead of the conserved phenylalanine or tryptophan, so this is likely a read error. The genes are TRBV7-2 and TRBJ2-7; 8 nucleotides line up with TRBD1. The CDR3 consists of 15 residues. Germline V gene sequence: CDR1 SGHTA, CDR2 FQGNSA. V was pared by 4 bases and J by 2 bases, with 7 bases of the junction left unmatched. The CDR3 here is CASSSRQGSTYEQYC. CDR3 sequence (DNA): TGTGCCAGCAGCTCTCGACAGGGGAGCACCTACGAGCAGTACTGC.

By share of the sample, this clonotype is medium-sized. The J gene is TRBJ2-3, the V gene TRBV10-3; TRBD2 matches 7 bases. Trimming removed 4 bases from V and 3 bases from J; junction bases left unmatched: 7. The V gene's germline CDR1 is ENHRY and CDR2 SYGVKD. The CDR3 loop spans 15 amino acids. The CDR3 bases are TGTGCCATCAGTGTCGGAGGTAGCGGGACAGATACGCAGTATTTT. Residues: CAISVGGSGTDTQYF.

The chain combines TRBV5-1 with TRBJ2-1; tentatively, D is TRBD2 (6 bases). The CDR3 runs 13 residues. Germline loops: CDR1 SGHRS, CDR2 YFSETQ. With 6 bases removed from V and 5 bases from J, the gap between germline ends came to 12 bases. This CDR3 is CASMAGPNNEQFF. In DNA, the CDR3 is TGCGCCAGCATGGCGGGACCAAACAATGAGCAGTTCTTC.